This T cell receptor beta chain was captured in a study of cytomegalovirus exposure and HLA in healthy donors. The PCR contained 60 Vbeta and 13 Jbeta primers. Here immunoSEQ multiplex PCR was the method, and the copy in TCRdb shows in-frame clones only, minus some. The repertoire holds roughly 180,000 clones, roughly 9.5% seen once, with 1% to 1.5% in the top ten. General study points: A later analysis reportedly found that, within productive TCRs, an Asian-associated ancestry cluster had fewer N-insertions than the mean observed across the 666 donors.

The CDR3 loop spans 14 amino acids. The V and J ends lost 0 bases and 0 bases respectively, with 5 bases between them. CDR1 and CDR2 (germline): SGDLS, YYNGEE. This clone was found a few times. Its antigen is still unknown. Other DNA sequences of this sample code for an identical CDR3. The sequence was obtained from a woman aged 30 to 39 in good health and CMV-seropositive. What was sequenced was PBMCs. V and J are TRBV9 and TRBJ2-3, with unresolved D. The CDR3 protein is CASSVGSSTDTQYF. The CDR3 DNA reads as TGTGCCAGCAGCGTAGGCAGTAGCACAGATACGCAGTATTTT.